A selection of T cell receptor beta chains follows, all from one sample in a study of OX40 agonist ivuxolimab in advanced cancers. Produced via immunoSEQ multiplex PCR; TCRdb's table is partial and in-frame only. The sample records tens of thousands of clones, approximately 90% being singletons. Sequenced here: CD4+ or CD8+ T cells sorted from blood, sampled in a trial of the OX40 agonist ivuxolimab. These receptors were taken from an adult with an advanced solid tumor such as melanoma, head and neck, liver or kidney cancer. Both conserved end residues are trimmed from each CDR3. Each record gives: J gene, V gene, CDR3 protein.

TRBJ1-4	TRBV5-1	ASSWTTGTTNEKLF
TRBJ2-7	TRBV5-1	ASSLGQDYEQY
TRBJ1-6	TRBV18	ASSPQGQGRRSPLH
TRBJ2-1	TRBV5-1	ASSLAVLAGVNEQF
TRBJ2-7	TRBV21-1	ASSKDRPFRGAHYEQY
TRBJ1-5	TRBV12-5	ASGLVRVGNQPQH
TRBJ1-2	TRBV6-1	ASSEVNYGYT
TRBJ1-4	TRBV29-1	SVGGAGGNEKLF
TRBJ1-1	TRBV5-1	ASSRQGAGTEAF
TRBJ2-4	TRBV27	ASSLSRRLAGGPVAKNIQY
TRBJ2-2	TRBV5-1	ASSLAEGLTGELF
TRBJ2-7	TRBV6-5	ASSTSGVGSYEQY
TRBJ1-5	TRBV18	ASSPNSYPSGNQPQH
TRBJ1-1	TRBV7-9	ASSEITEAF
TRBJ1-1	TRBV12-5	ASGLAPGGTTEAF
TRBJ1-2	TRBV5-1	ASSLGWTGNNYGYT
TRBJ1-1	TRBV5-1	ASSRDRNSEAF
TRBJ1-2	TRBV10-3	AISDQGPGYT
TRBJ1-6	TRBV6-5	ASRPDSSYNSPLH
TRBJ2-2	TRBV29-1	SVGAGVLPGELF
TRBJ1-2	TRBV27	ASSVHQGANYGYT
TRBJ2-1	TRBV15	ATSRGRGGVRVQF
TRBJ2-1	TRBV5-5	ASSRGLAGGDNEQF
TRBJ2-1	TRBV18	ASSPLEAGGPGEQF
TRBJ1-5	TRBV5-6	ASSKTGGGQPQH
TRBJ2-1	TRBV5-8	ASSLPGTGGNEQF
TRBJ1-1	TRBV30	AWSVRRDTEAF
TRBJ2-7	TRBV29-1	SARRGGSSYEQY
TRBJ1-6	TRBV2	ATGQLGGNSPLH
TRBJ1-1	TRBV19	ASSTQGNTEAF
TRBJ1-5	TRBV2	ASNRDSNQPQH
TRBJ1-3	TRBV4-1	ASSQELKQGFGNTIY
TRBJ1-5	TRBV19	ASSLRDTRNQPQH
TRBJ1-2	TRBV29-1	SVELPWSSLHSLNYGYT
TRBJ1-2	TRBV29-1	SVEDQGRANYGYT
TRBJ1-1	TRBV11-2	ASSFSRDRTAEVF
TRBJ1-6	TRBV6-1	ASSEPQAYNSPLH
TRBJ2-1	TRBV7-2	ASSSLAFGAATYNEQF
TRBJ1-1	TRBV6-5	ASRNSGTLNTEAF
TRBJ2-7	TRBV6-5	AGPFPGTGCYEQY
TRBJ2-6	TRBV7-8	ASSLHPGTGTGGANVLT
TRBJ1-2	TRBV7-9	ATPSGVSNYGYT
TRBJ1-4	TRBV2	ASSFDRTTNEKLF
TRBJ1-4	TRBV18	ASSGGIDEKLF
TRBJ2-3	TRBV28	ASSFHGASTDTQY
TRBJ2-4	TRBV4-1	ASSGGGPAKNIQY
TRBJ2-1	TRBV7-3	ASSSNSLSHEQF
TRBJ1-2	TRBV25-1	ASSDRDRGNYGYT
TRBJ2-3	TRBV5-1	ASSLASRGQNTDTQY
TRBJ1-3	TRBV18	ASSPGSGNTIY